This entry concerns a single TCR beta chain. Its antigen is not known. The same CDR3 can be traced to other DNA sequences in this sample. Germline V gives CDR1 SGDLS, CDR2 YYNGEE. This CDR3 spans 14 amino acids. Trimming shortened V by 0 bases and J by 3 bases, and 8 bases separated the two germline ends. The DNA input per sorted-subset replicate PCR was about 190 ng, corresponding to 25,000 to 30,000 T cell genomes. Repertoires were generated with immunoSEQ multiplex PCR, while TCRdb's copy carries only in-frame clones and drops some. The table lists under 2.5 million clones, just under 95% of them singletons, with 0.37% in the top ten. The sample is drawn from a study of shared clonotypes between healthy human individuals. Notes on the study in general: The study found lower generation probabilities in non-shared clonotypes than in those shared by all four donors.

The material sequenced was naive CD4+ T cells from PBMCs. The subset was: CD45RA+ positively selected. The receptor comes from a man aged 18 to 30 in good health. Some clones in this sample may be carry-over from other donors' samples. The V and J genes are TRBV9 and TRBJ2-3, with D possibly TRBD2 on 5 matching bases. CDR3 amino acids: CASSVVGGTDTQYF. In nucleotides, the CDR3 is TGTGCCAGCAGCGTAGTCGGCGGGACAGATACGCAGTATTTT. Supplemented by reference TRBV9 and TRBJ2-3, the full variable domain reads DSGVTQTPKHLITATGQRVTLRCSPRSGDLSVYWYQQSLDQGLQFLIQYYNGEERAKGNILERFSAQQFPDLHSELNLSSLELGDSALYFCASSVVGGTDTQYFGPGTRLTVL.